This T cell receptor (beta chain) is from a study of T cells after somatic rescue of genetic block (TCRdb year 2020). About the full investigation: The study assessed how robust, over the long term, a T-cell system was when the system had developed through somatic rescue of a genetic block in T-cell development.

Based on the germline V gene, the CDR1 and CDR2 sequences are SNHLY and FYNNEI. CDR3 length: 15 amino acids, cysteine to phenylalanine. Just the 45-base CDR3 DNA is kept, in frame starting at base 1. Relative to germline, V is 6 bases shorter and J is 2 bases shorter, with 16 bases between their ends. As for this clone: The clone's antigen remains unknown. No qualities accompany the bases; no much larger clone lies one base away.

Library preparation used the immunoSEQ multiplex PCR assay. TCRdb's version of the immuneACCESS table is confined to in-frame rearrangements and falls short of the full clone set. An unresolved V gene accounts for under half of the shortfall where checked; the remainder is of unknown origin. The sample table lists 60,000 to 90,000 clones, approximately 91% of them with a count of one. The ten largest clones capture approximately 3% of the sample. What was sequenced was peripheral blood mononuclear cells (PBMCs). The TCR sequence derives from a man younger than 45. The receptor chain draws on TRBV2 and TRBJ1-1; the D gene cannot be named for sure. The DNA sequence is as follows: TGTGCCAGCAGCCGAGAGGGTCAAGGAAACACTGAAGCTTTCTTT. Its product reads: CASSREGQGNTEAFF.